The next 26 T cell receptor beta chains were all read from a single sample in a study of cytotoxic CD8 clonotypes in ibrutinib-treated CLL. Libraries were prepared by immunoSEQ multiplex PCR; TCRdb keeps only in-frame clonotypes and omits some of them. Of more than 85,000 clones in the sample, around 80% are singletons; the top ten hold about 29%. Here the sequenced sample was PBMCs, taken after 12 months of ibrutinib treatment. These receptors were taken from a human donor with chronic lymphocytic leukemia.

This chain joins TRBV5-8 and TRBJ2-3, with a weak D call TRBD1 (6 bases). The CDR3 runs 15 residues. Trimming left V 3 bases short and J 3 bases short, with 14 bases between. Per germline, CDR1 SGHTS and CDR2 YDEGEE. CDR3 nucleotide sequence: TGTGCCAGCAGCTCCGCCAGGGGCGGGACAGATACGCAGTATTTT. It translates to CASSSARGGTDTQYF. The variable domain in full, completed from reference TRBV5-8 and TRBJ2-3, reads EAGVTQSPTHLIKTRGQQATLRCSPISGHTSVYWYQQALGLGLQFLLWYDEGEERNRGNFPPRFSGRQFPNYSSELNVNALELEDSALYLCASSSARGGTDTQYFGPGTRLTVL.

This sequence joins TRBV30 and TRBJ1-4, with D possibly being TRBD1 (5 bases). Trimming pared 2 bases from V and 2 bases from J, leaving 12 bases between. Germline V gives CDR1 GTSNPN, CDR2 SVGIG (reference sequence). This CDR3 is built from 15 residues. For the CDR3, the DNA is TGTGCCTGGAGTCGACCGGGGGGTACTAATGAAAAACTGTTTTTT. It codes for CAWSRPGGTNEKLFF.

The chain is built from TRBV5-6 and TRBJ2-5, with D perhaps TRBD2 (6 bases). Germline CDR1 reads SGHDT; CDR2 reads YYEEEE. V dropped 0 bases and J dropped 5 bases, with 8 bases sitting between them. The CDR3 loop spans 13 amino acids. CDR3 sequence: CASSLVGGETQYF. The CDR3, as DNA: TGTGCCAGCAGCTTGGTTGGGGGGGAGACCCAGTACTTC.

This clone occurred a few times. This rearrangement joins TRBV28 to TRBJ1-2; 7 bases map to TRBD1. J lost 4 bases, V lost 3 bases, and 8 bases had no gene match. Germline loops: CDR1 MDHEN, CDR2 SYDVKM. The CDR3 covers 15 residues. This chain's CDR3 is CASSLPTGTAYGYTF. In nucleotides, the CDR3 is TGTGCCAGCAGTTTGCCTACCGGGACAGCCTATGGCTACACCTTC.

The chain's CDR3 is CASSRDRGGGGELFF. The CDR3 DNA follows: TGTGCCAGCAGCCGGGACAGGGGGGGAGGCGGGGAGCTGTTTTTT. The chain joins TRBV7-2 to TRBJ2-2, with 11 bases lining up with TRBD1. CDR1 and CDR2 from the germline V gene are SGHTA and FQGNSA. J gave up 7 bases and V 5 bases, and 6 bases lay outside the gene matches. CDR3 length equals 15 residues.

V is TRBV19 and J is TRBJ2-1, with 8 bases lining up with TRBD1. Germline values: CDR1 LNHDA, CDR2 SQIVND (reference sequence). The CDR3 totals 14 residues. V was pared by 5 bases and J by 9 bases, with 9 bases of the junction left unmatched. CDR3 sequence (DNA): TGTGCCAGTAGTGCCGGACAGGGTCGGGGTGAGCAGTTCTTC. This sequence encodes CASSAGQGRGEQFF.

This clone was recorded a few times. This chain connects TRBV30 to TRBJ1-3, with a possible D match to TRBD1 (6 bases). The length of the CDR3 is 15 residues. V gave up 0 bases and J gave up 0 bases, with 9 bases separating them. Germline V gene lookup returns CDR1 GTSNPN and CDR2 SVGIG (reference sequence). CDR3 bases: TGTGCCTGGAGTGTGGACAGTTCCTCTGGAAACACCATATATTTT. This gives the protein CAWSVDSSSGNTIYF.

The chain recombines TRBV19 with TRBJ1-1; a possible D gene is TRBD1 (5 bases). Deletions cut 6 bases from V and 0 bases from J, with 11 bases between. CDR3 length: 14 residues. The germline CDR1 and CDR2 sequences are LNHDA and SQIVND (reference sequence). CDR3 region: CASSPGRMNTEAFF. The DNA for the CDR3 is TGTGCCAGTAGCCCGGGACGCATGAACACTGAAGCTTTCTTT.

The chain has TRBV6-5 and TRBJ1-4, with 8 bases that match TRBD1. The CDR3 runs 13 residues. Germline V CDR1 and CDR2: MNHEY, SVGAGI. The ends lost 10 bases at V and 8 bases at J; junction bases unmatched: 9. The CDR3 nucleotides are TGTGCCACCTCGACAGGGGCGAAGGAAAAACTGTTTTTT. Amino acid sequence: CATSTGAKEKLFF.

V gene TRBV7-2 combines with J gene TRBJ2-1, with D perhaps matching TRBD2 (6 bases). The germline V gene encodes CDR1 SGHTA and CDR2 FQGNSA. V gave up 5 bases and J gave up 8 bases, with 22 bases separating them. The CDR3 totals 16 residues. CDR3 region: CASSPRASSTGDEQFF. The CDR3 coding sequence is TGTGCCAGCAGCCCAAGGGCCTCCTCGACGGGGGATGAGCAGTTCTTC.

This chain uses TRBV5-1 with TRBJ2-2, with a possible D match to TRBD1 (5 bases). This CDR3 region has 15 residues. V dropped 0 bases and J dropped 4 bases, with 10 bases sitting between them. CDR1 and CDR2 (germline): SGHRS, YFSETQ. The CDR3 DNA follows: TGCGCCAGCAGCTTGGGGGCAGGGCCCACCGGGGAGCTGTTTTTT. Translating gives CASSLGAGPTGELFF.

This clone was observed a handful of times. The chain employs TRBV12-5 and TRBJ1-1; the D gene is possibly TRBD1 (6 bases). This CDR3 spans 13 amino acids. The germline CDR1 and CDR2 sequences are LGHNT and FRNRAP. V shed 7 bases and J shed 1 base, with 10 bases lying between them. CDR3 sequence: CASAMTGNTEAFF. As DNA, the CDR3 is TGTGCTAGTGCGATGACAGGGAACACTGAAGCTTTCTTT.

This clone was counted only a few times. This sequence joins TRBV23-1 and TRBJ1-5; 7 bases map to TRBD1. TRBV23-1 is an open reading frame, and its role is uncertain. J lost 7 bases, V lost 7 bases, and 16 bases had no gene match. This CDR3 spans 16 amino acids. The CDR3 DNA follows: TGCGCCAGCACCCACCTCGAGGGAACAGGGGAGCAGCCCCAGCATTTT. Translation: CASTHLEGTGEQPQHF.

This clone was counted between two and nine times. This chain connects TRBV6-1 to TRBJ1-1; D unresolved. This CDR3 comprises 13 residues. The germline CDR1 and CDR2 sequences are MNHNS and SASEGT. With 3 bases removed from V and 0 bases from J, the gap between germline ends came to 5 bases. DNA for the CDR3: TGTGCCAGCAGTGAGTCCCTGAACACTGAAGCTTTCTTT. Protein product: CASSESLNTEAFF.

In nucleotides, the CDR3 is TGCGCCAGCAGCACTACGACTAGCGGGGTCTCCTACGAGCAGTACTTC. Its protein is CASSTTTSGVSYEQYF. The V and J genes are TRBV10-2 and TRBJ2-7, with TRBD2 matching 11 bases. CDR3 size: 16 residues. Germline V lookup: CDR1 WSHSY, CDR2 SAAADI. After removal of 6 bases from V and 0 bases from J, the junction contained 7 bases not matched to a gene.

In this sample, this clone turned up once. This CDR3 is CASSVDSQETQYF. CDR3 bases: TGTGCCAGCAGCGTGGACTCCCAAGAGACCCAGTACTTC. The chain is built from TRBV5-6 and TRBJ2-5; maybe TRBD2 (5 bases). Germline V gene data show CDR1 as SGHDT and CDR2 as YYEEEE. This CDR3 region has 13 residues. V was cut by 4 bases and J by 1 base, with 8 bases left in between. Full variable domain (remainder filled in from reference TRBV5-6 and TRBJ2-5): DAGVTQSPTHLIKTRGQQVTLRCSPKSGHDTVSWYQQALGQGPQFIFQYYEEEERQRGNFPDRFSGHQFPNYSSELNVNALLLGDSALYLCASSVDSQETQYFGPGTRLLVL.

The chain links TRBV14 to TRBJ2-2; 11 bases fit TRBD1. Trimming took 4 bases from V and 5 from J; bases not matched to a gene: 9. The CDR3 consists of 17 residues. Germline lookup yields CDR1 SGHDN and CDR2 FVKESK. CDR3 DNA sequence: TGTGCCAGCAGCCCCTCTAGGACAGGGGGCGTAACCGGGGAGCTGTTTTTT. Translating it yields CASSPSRTGGVTGELFF.

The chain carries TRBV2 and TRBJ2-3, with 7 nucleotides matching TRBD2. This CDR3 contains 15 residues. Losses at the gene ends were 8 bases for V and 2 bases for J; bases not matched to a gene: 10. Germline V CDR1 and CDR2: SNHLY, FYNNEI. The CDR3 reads CASQLLGGTTDTQYF. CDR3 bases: TGTGCCAGCCAATTGCTGGGGGGGACCACAGATACGCAGTATTTT.

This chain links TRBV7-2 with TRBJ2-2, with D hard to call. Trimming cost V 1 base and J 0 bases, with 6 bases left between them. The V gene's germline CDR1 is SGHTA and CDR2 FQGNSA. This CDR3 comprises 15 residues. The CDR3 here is CASSLDTPNTGELFF. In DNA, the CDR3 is TGTGCCAGCAGCTTAGATACCCCGAACACCGGGGAGCTGTTTTTT.

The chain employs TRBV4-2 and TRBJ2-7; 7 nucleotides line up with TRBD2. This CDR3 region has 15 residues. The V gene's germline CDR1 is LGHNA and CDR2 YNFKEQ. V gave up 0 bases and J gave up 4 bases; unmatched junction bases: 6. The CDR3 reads CASSQDRQRGYEQYF. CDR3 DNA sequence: TGTGCCAGCAGCCAAGATCGGCAGCGGGGATACGAGCAGTACTTC.

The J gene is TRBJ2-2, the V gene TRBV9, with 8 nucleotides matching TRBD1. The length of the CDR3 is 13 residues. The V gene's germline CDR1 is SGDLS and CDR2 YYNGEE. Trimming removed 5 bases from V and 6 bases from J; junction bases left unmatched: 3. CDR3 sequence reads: CASRETGAGELFF. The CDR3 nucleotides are TGTGCCAGCAGGGAGACAGGGGCCGGGGAGCTGTTTTTT.

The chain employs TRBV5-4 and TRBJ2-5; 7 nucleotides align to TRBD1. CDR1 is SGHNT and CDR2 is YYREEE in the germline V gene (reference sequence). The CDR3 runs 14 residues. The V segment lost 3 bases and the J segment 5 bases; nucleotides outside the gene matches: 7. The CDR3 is CASSSRQGGETQYF. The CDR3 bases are TGTGCCAGCAGCTCGAGACAGGGCGGGGAGACCCAGTACTTC.

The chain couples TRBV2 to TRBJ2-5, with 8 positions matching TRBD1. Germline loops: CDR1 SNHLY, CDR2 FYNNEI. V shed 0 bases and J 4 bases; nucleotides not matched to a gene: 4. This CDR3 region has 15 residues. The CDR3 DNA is TGTGCCAGCAGTGAAGCCCGGACAGGGAGAGAGACCCAGTACTTC. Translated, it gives CASSEARTGRETQYF.

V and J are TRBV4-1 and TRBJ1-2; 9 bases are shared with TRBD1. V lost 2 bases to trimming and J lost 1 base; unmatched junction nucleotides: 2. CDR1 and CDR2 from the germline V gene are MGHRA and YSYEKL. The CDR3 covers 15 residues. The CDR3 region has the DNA TGCGCCAGCAGCCAACAGACAGGGGGTAACTATGGCTACACCTTC. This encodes CASSQQTGGNYGYTF.

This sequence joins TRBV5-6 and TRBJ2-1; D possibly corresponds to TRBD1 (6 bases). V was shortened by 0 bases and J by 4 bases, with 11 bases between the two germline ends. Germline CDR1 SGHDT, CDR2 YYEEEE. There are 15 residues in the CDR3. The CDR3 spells CASSLVSGQYNEQFF. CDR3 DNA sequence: TGTGCCAGCAGCTTGGTCTCGGGACAATACAATGAGCAGTTCTTC.

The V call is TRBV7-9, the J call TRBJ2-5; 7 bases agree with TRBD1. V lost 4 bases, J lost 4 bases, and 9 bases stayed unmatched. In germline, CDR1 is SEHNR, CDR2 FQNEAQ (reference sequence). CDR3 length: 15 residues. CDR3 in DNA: TGTGCCAGCAGCTCGGGTGGACAGGCGGGAGAGACCCAGTACTTC. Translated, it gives CASSSGGQAGETQYF.